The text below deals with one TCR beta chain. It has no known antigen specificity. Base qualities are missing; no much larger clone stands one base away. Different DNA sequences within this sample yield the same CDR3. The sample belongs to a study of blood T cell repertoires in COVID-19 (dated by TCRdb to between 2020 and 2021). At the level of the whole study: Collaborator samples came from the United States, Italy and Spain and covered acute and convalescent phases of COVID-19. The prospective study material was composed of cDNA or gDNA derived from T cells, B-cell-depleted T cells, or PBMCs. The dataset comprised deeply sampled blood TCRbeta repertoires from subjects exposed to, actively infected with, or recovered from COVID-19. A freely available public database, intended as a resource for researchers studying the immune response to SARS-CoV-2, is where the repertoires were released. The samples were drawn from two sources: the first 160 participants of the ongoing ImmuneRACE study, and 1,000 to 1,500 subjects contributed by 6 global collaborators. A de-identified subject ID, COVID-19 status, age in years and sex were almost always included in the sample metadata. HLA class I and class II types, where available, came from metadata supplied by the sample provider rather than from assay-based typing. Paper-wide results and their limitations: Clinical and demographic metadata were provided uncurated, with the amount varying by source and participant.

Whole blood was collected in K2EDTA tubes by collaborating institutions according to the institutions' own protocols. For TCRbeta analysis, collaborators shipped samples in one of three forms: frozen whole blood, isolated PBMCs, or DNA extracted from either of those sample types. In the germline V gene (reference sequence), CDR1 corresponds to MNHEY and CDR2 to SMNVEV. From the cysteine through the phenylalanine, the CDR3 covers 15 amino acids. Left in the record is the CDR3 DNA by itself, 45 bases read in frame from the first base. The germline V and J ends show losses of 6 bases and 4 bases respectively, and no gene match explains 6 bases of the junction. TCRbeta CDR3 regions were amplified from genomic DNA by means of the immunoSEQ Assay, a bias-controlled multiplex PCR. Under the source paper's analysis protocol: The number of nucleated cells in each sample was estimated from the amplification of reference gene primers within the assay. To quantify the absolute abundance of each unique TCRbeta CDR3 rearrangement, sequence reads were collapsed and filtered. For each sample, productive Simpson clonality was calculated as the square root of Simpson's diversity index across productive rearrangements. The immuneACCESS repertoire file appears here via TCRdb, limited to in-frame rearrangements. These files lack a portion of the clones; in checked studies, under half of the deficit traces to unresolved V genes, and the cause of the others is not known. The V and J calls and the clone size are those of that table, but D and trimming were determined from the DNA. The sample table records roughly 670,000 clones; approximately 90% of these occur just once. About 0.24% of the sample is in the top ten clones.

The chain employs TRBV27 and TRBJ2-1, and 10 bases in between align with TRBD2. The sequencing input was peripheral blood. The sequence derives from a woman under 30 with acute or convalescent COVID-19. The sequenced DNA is TGTGCCAGCAGACCCAGCGGGGGGGCGTACAATGAGCAGTTCTTC. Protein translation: CASRPSGGAYNEQFF.